This TCR beta chain was sequenced during a study of shared clonotypes between healthy human individuals. Study-level points and caveats: Of the naive CD4 clonotypes, around 4.9% were shared across a few donors.

Study donors comprised healthy, HIV-negative adults devoid of recent acute infection or vaccination. Naive CD45RA+ and memory CD45RA-negative subsets were split from CD4+ cells. The CDR3 length is 15 residues. The V end lost 4 bases, the J end lost 7 bases, and 19 bases lay between the germline ends. Per the germline V gene, CDR1 is SGHVS and CDR2 is FQNEAQ. Only in-frame clones appear in the TCRdb table, and some are missing; sequencing was by immunoSEQ multiplex PCR. Of under 1,900,000 clones listed, approximately 98.5% are singletons. With respect to this clone: Its specificity is not known.

The V gene is TRBV7-8, the J gene TRBJ2-5, with D perhaps matching TRBD2 (7 bases). The TCR sequence derives from a man in his thirties or forties in good health. The sequenced sample consisted of naive CD4+ T cells sorted from blood. Stated subset: CD45RA+ positively selected. The CDR3 spells CASSSSGGGVRTQYF. CDR3 bases: TGTGCCAGCAGCTCAAGCGGCGGGGGCGTTAGGACCCAGTACTTC.